This T cell receptor beta chain is from a study of CD8 T cells in ankylosing spondylitis. CDR1 SGHDT and CDR2 YYEEEE come from the germline V gene. The CDR3 consists of 15 residues. Trimming took 2 bases from V and 7 from J, leaving 15 bases between them. Study findings and constraints: One TCR beta motif, made up of 7 or 8 highly homologous variants, appeared characteristic of ankylosing spondylitis blood. The study looked at matched synovial fluid samples from ankylosing spondylitis patients. Disease-linked clones were reported to be significantly enriched there. Certain motif variants had earlier appeared in reactive arthritis synovial fluid and blood.

For this clonotype: Its antigen is currently unknown.

TCR beta libraries were made by quantitative 5'-RACE with molecular barcodes. Using its own MiXCR run on the 5' RACE reads, TCRdb lists one record per CDR3 protein. The repertoire holds 110,000 to 150,000 distinct CDR3 sequences, with roughly 8.8% as singletons. V is TRBV5-6 and J is TRBJ2-2; weak D call: TRBD2 (6 bases). Sequencing was performed on synovial fluid, either unsorted or a sorted T cell fraction (not recorded which). This TCR came from a male donor with ankylosing spondylitis. This CDR3 reads CASSLSPIGGGELFF. In DNA, the CDR3 is TGTGCCAGCAGCTTAAGTCCAATCGGGGGCGGGGAGCTGTTTTTT.